This TCR beta chain was observed in a study of cytomegalovirus exposure and HLA in healthy donors. Findings and limits, study-wide: As a later analysis revealed, the rate of TCR association differed by HLA locus, with DRB1 most and HLA-C fewest.

CDR1 and CDR2 (germline): SEHNR, FQNEAQ (reference sequence). The CDR3 has 14 residues. V dropped 5 bases and J dropped 1 base, with 11 bases sitting between them. A multiplex PCR was run with 60 Vbeta primers and 13 Jbeta primers. Only in-frame clones appear in the TCRdb table, and some are missing; sequencing was by immunoSEQ multiplex PCR. The table records approximately 130,000 clones, 76% of them present only once. Regarding donors, all were healthy bone marrow donors. About this clone: The antigen is not known.

Source material: PBMCs. The receptor's source is a female donor in good health and CMV-seropositive. The V and J genes are TRBV7-9 and TRBJ1-1, with D perhaps matching TRBD1 (5 bases). CDR3 sequence reads: CASSDPTGNTEAFF. In DNA form, the CDR3 reads TGTGCCAGCAGCGACCCCACAGGGAACACTGAAGCTTTCTTT.